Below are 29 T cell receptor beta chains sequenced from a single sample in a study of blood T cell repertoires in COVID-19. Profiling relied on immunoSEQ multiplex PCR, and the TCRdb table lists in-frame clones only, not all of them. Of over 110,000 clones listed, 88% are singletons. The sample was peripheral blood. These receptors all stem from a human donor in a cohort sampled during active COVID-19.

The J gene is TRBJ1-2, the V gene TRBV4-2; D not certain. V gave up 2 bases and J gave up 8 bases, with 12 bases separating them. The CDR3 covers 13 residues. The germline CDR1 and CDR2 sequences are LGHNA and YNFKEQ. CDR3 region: CASSQYKGGGYTF. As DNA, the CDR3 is TGTGCCAGCAGCCAATACAAGGGAGGCGGCTACACCTTC.

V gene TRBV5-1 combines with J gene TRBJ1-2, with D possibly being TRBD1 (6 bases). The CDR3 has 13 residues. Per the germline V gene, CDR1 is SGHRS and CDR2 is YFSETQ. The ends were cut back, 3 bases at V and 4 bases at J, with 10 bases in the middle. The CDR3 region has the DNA TGCGCCAGCAGCTCCACAGGGACCTATGGCTACACCTTC. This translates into CASSSTGTYGYTF.

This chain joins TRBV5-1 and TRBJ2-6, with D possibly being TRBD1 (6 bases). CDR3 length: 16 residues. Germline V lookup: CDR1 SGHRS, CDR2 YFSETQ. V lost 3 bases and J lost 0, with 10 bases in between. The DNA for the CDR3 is TGCGCCAGCAGCTCAGGACAGCCCTCTGGGGCCAACGTCCTGACTTTC. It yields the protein CASSSGQPSGANVLTF.

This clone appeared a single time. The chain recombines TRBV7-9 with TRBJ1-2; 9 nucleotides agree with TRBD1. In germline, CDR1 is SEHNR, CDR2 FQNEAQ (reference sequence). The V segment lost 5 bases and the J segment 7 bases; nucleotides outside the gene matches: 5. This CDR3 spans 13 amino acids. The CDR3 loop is CASSRGQGFGYTF. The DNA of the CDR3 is TGTGCCAGCAGCCGGGGACAGGGTTTTGGCTACACCTTC.

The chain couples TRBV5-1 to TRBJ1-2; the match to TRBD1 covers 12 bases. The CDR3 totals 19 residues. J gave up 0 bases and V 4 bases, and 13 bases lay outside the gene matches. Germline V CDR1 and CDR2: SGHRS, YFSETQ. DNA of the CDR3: TGCGCCAGCAGCGGCGGGACAGGGGGCGATTGGGCCTCTAACTATGGCTACACCTTC. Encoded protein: CASSGGTGGDWASNYGYTF.

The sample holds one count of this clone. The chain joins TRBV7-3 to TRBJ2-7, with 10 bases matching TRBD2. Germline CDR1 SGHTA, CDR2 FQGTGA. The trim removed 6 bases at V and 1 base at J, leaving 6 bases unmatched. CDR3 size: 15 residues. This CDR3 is CASRSSGGKSYEQYF. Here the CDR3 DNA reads TGTGCCAGCAGATCTAGCGGGGGAAAATCCTACGAGCAGTACTTC.

CDR3 protein: CASSQLGLHEQYF. The CDR3 bases are TGCGCCAGCAGCCAACTAGGACTCCACGAGCAGTACTTC. The rearrangement links TRBV4-1 to TRBJ2-7; D is perhaps TRBD2 (5 bases). V lost 2 bases, J lost 5 bases, and 10 bases lay in between. CDR1 and CDR2 (germline): MGHRA, YSYEKL. The CDR3 has 13 residues.

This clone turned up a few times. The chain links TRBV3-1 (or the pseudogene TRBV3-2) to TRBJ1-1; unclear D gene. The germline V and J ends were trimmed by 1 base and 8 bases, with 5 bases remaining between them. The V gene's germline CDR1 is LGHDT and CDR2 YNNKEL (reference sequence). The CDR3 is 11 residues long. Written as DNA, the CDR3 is TGTGCCAGCAGCCAAGCCGGGGAAGCTTTCTTT. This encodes CASSQAGEAFF.

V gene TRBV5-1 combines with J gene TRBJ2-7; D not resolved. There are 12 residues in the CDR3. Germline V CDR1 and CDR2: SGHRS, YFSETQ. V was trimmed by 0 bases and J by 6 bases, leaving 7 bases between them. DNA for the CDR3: TGCGCCAGCAGCTTGGCTCCTACCGAGCAGTACTTC. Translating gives CASSLAPTEQYF.

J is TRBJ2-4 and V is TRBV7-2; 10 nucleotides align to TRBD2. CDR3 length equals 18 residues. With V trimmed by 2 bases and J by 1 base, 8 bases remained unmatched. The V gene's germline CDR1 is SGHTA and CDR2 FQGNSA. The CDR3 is CASSLQPSGGSAKNIQYF. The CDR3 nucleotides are TGTGCCAGCAGCTTACAGCCTAGCGGGGGATCCGCCAAAAACATTCAGTACTTC.

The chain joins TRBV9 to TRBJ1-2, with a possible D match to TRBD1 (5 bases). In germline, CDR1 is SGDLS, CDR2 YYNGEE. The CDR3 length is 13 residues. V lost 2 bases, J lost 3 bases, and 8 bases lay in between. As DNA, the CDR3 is TGTGCCAGCAGCGTGACAGTCGACTATGGCTACACCTTC. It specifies CASSVTVDYGYTF.

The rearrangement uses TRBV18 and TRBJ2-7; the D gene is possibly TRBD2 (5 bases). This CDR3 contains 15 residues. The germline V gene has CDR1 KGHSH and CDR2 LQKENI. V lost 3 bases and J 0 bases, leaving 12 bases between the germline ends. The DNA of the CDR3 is TGTGCCAGCTCACCTCCGGGATCCACCTCCTACGAGCAGTACTTC. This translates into CASSPPGSTSYEQYF.

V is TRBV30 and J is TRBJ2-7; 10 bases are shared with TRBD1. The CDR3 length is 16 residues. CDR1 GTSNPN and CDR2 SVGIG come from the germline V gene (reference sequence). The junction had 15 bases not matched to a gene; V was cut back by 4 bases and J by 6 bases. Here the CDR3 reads CAWTTGGAPLGSEQYF. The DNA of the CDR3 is TGTGCCTGGACGACAGGGGGCGCTCCCTTGGGTAGCGAGCAGTACTTC.

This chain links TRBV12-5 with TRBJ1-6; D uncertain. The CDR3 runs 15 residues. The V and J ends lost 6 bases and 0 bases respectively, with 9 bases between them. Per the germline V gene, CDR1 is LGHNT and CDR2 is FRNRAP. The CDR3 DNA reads TGTGCTAGTGGCCTTAAGAGCTCCTATAATTCACCCCTCCACTTT. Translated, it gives CASGLKSSYNSPLHF.

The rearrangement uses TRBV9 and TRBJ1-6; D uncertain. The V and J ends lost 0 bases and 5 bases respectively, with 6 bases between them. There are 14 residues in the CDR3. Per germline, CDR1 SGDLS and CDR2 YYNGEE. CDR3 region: CASSVEPNNSPLHF. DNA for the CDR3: TGTGCCAGCAGCGTAGAACCTAATAATTCACCCCTCCACTTT.

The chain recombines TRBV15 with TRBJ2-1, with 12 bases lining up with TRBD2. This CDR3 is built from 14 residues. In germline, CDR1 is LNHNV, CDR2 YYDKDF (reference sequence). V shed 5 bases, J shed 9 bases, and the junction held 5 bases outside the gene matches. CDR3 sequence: CATSFRTSGAEQFF. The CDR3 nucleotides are TGTGCCACCAGCTTCCGGACTAGCGGGGCTGAGCAGTTCTTC.

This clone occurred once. The CDR3 loop reads CASSTGDSAYRNTIYF. CDR3 bases: TGTGCCAGCAGTACAGGAGATTCCGCCTATAGAAACACCATATATTTT. This rearrangement joins TRBV2 to TRBJ1-3, with D possibly TRBD1 on 5 matching bases. The germline V gene has CDR1 SNHLY and CDR2 FYNNEI. This CDR3 contains 16 residues. Trimming cost V 5 bases and J 5 bases, with 19 bases left between them.

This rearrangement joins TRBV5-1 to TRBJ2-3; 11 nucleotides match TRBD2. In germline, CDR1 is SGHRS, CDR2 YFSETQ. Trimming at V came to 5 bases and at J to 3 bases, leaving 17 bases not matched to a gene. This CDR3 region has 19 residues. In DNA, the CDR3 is TGCGCCAGCAGTTTGAGACAGACACTAGCGGGGGAAGCAACAGATACGCAGTATTTT. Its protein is CASSLRQTLAGEATDTQYF. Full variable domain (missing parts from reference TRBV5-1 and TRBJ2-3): KAGVTQTPRYLIKTRGQQVTLSCSPISGHRSVSWYQQTPGQGLQFLFEYFSETQRNKGNFPGRFSGRQFSNSRSEMNVSTLELGDSALYLCASSLRQTLAGEATDTQYFGPGTRLTVL.

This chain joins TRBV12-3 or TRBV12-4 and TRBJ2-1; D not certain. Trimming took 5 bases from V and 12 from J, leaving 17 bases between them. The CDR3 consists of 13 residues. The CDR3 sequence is CASSPGLTLGQFF. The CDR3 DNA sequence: TGTGCCAGCAGTCCGGGTTTGACGCTCGGGCAGTTCTTC.

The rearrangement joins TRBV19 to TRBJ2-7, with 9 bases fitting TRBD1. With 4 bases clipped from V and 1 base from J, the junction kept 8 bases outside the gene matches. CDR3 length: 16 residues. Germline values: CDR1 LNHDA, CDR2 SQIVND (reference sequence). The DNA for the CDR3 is TGTGCCAGTAGTACGCCGGGACAGGGTACGTCCTACGAGCAGTACTTC. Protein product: CASSTPGQGTSYEQYF.

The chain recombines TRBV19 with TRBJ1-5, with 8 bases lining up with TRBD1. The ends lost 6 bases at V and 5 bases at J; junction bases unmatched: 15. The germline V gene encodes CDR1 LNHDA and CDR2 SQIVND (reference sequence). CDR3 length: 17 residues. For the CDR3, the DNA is TGTGCCAGTAGCGGGACAGGCCGAACGGGTACCTATCAGCCCCAGCATTTT. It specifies CASSGTGRTGTYQPQHF.

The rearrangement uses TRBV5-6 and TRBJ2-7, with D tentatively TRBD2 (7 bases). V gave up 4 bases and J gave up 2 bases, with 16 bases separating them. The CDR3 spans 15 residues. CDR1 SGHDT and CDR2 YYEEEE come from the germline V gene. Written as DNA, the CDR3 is TGTGCCAGCAGCCTGAGGGGGGGGTACACCTACGAGCAGTACTTC. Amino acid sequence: CASSLRGGYTYEQYF.

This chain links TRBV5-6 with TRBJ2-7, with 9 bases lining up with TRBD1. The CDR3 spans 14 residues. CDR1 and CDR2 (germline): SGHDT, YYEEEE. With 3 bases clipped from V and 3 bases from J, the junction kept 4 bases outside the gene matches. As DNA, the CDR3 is TGTGCCAGCAGCTGGGGGACAGGGATCTACGAGCAGTACTTC. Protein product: CASSWGTGIYEQYF. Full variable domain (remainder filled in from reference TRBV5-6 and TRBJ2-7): DAGVTQSPTHLIKTRGQQVTLRCSPKSGHDTVSWYQQALGQGPQFIFQYYEEEERQRGNFPDRFSGHQFPNYSSELNVNALLLGDSALYLCASSWGTGIYEQYFGPGTRLTVT.

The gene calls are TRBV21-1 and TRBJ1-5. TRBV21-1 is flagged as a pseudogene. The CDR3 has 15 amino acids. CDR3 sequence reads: CASSKGRDSHQPQHF. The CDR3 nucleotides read TGTGCCAGCAGCAAAGGCCGGGACTCCCATCAGCCCCAGCATTTT.

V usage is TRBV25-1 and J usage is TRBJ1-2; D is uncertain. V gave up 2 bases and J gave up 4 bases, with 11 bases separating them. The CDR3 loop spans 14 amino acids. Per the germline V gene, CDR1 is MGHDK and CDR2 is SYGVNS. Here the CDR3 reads CASSERGGLYGYTF. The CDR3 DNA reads TGTGCCAGCAGTGAACGGGGAGGGCTCTATGGCTACACCTTC.

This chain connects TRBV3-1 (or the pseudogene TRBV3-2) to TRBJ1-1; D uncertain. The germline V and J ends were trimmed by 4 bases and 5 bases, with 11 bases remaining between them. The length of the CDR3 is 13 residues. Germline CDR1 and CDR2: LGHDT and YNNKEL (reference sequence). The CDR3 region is CASSLSGRTEAFF. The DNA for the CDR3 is TGTGCCAGCAGCCTATCGGGGAGAACTGAAGCTTTCTTT.

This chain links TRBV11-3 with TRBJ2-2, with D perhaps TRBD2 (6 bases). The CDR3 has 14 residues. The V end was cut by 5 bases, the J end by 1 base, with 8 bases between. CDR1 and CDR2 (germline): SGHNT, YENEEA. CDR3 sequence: CASSPGGNTGELFF. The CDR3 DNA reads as TGTGCCAGCAGCCCCGGGGGGAACACCGGGGAGCTGTTTTTT.

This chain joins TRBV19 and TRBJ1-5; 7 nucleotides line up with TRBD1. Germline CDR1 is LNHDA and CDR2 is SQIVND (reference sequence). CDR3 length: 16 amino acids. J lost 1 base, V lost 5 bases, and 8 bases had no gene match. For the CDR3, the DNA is TGTGCCAGTAGTGGCCGACAGGGAGACAGCAATCAGCCCCAGCATTTT. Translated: CASSGRQGDSNQPQHF.

CDR3 sequence (DNA): TGTGCCAGTAGTATAGATGGACAGATCGGCTACACCTTC. It translates to CASSIDGQIGYTF. The V gene is TRBV19, the J gene TRBJ1-2; maybe TRBD1 (6 bases). This CDR3 has 13 amino acids. Germline lookup yields CDR1 LNHDA and CDR2 SQIVND (reference sequence). Between the trimmed V and J ends, which lost 0 bases and 8 bases, there was a span of 10 bases.